A single sample is the source of the 22 T cell receptor beta chains below, sequenced in a study of T cell repertoires in cytomegalovirus infection. A single record per CDR3 protein comes from TCRdb applying MiXCR to the reads. The sample has under 95,000 distinct CDR3 sequences, about 4% seen once; the top ten hold roughly 22%. The sample consisted of PBMCs. The receptors come from a human donor in good health (CMV status not recorded). Some clones in this sample may be carry-over from other donors' samples.

This clonotype was seen repeatedly, ten times or more. V is TRBV7-2 and J is TRBJ1-2; 7 positions agree with TRBD1. From germline, CDR1 is SGHTA and CDR2 FQGNSA. The CDR3 has 15 amino acids. Trimming cost V 1 base and J 3 bases; bases outside gene matches: 5. CDR3 bases: TGTGCCAGCAGCTTAGTGTCAGGGGGATACTATGGCTACACCTTC. Translated: CASSLVSGGYYGYTF.

At least ten counts were recorded for this clonotype. The chain links TRBV4-3 to TRBJ2-7; D is unclear. This CDR3 has 13 residues. CDR1 is LGHNA and CDR2 is YSLEER in the germline V gene. Trimming took 0 bases from V and 2 from J, leaving 5 bases between them. The CDR3 is CASSQELTYEQYF. Here the CDR3 DNA reads TGCGCCAGCAGCCAAGAACTAACCTACGAGCAGTACTTC.

This clonotype has at least ten counts. The rearrangement joins TRBV12-3 or TRBV12-4 to TRBJ1-5; D call uncertain. This CDR3 has 13 amino acids. V was shortened by 3 bases and J by 7 bases, with 10 bases between the two germline ends. The CDR3 spells CASSFDGQQPQHF. The CDR3 DNA follows: TGTGCCAGCAGTTTTGACGGCCAACAGCCCCAGCATTTT.

The sample holds many counts of this clonotype. This chain uses TRBV20-1 with TRBJ1-1; D possibly corresponds to TRBD1 (5 bases). This CDR3 has 13 amino acids. The germline V gene encodes CDR1 DFQATT and CDR2 SNEGSKA (reference sequence). DNA for the CDR3: TGCAGCGTTCTCCCAGGGTTGAACACTGAAGCTTTCTTT. Translated, it gives CSVLPGLNTEAFF.

V gene TRBV20-1 combines with J gene TRBJ1-3, with TRBD1 as a possible D gene (6 bases). Germline CDR1 DFQATT, CDR2 SNEGSKA (reference sequence). With 5 bases removed from V and 2 bases from J, the gap between germline ends came to 13 bases. This CDR3 region has 14 residues. The CDR3 DNA reads as TGCAGTGCTCTACAGGGCTCGGCTGGAAACACCATATATTTT. This translates into CSALQGSAGNTIYF.

This clonotype was seen ten or more times. The CDR3 here is CASSRGGLNTEAFF. The CDR3 bases are TGTGCCAGCAGCCGGGGCGGATTGAACACTGAAGCTTTCTTT. The V call is TRBV7-9, the J call TRBJ1-1, with a possible D match to TRBD1 (5 bases). Trimming stripped 5 bases from V and 0 bases from J, with 10 bases between. The germline V gene encodes CDR1 SEHNR and CDR2 FQNEAQ (reference sequence). The CDR3 spans 14 residues.

The sample holds many counts of this clonotype. The V call is TRBV7-2, the J call TRBJ2-7, with TRBD2 matching over 13 bases. The CDR3 runs 17 residues. The ends lost 4 bases at V and 6 bases at J; junction bases unmatched: 12. The germline CDR1 and CDR2 sequences are SGHTA and FQGNSA. The CDR3 coding sequence is TGTGCCAGCAGCTCCGGACTAGCGGGGGCGAGCTTAGTCGAGCAGTACTTC. It encodes CASSSGLAGASLVEQYF. Together with reference TRBV7-2 and TRBJ2-7, the CDR3 gives the full variable domain: GAGVSQSPSNKVTEKGKDVELRCDPISGHTALYWYRQSLGQGLEFLIYFQGNSAPDKSGLPSDRFSAERTGGSVSTLTIQRTQQEDSAVYLCASSSGLAGASLVEQYFGPGTRLTVT.

This clonotype came up many times. The chain couples TRBV7-2 to TRBJ1-2; D possibly corresponds to TRBD1 (5 bases). This CDR3 is built from 15 residues. CDR1 is SGHTA, CDR2 FQGNSA, per germline. Between the trimmed V and J ends, which lost 5 bases and 4 bases, there was a span of 17 bases. CDR3 in amino acids: CASSPAKGRVYGYTF. CDR3 sequence (DNA): TGTGCCAGCAGCCCAGCAAAGGGGCGCGTCTATGGCTACACCTTC.

The table lists this clonotype with many counts. The rearrangement uses TRBV28 and TRBJ2-3, with TRBD1 identical over 9 bases. The CDR3 extends over 18 amino acids. J was trimmed by 2 bases and V by 8 bases; bases with no gene match: 17. CDR1 and CDR2 (germline): MDHEN, SYDVKM. DNA for the CDR3: TGTGCCAGCTCCCCGGGTGATCTGGGACAGGGAACCACAGATACGCAGTATTTT. As protein: CASSPGDLGQGTTDTQYF.

This clonotype was counted ten times or more. The chain links TRBV7-8 to TRBJ2-2; D might be TRBD1 (6 bases). The CDR3 length is 14 residues. Trimming took 7 bases from V and 6 from J, leaving 15 bases between them. Germline V gives CDR1 SGHVS, CDR2 FQNEAQ. The CDR3 is CASNPTGKAGELFF. CDR3 bases: TGTGCCAGCAACCCTACAGGGAAGGCCGGGGAGCTGTTTTTT.

This clonotype was detected ten times or more. CDR3 bases: TGCGCCAGCAGCTTGGCCCCGACACCGAACACTGAAGCTTTCTTT. It yields the protein CASSLAPTPNTEAFF. The gene calls are TRBV5-1 and TRBJ1-1; D unresolved. CDR1 is SGHRS, CDR2 YFSETQ, per germline. The CDR3 loop spans 15 amino acids. Trimming took off 0 bases at V and 1 base at J, with 10 bases between the two ends. Together with reference TRBV5-1 and TRBJ1-1, the CDR3 gives the full variable domain: KAGVTQTPRYLIKTRGQQVTLSCSPISGHRSVSWYQQTPGQGLQFLFEYFSETQRNKGNFPGRFSGRQFSNSRSEMNVSTLELGDSALYLCASSLAPTPNTEAFFGQGTRLTVV.

In its sample, this clonotype was seen many times. The J gene is TRBJ2-7, the V gene TRBV6-2 or TRBV6-3; D might be TRBD1 (5 bases). This CDR3 comprises 15 residues. The V and J ends lost 2 bases and 7 bases respectively, with 18 bases between them. Germline V CDR1 and CDR2: MNHEY, SVGEGT. The CDR3 protein is CASSYPDTKLGEQYF. The CDR3 region has the DNA TGTGCCAGCAGTTACCCGGACACTAAACTGGGGGAGCAGTACTTC.

This clonotype was picked up many times. J is TRBJ1-6 and V is TRBV28; possibly TRBD1 for D (5 bases). CDR3 length: 15 amino acids. V gave up 4 bases and J gave up 6 bases, with 13 bases separating them. Germline V gene sequence: CDR1 MDHEN, CDR2 SYDVKM. In DNA form, the CDR3 reads TGTGCCAGCAGTTCGCGGGGACGGTTTAATTCACCCCTCCACTTT. Protein sequence: CASSSRGRFNSPLHF.

Many counts were recorded for this clonotype. The rearrangement links TRBV4-3 to TRBJ1-6; a possible D gene is TRBD1 (5 bases). This CDR3 contains 16 residues. V was cut by 1 base and J by 0 bases, with 7 bases left in between. Germline assignment: CDR1 LGHNA and CDR2 YSLEER. DNA of the CDR3: TGCGCCAGCAGCCAAGGGGGGTTCTCCTATAATTCACCCCTCCACTTT. Translated, it gives CASSQGGFSYNSPLHF.

This clonotype was observed many times. The chain combines TRBV7-2 with TRBJ1-5; TRBD1 agrees at 9 bases. The CDR3 totals 17 residues. V lost 5 bases, J lost 0 bases, and 8 bases stayed unmatched. Germline CDR1 is SGHTA and CDR2 is FQGNSA. CDR3 DNA: TGTGCCAGCAGCGCCGGACAGGGGACCCATAGCAATCAGCCCCAGCATTTT. Translation: CASSAGQGTHSNQPQHF.

This clonotype was counted at least ten times. The chain uses TRBV7-6 and TRBJ2-3; a possible D gene is TRBD2 (6 bases). V lost 0 bases and J 5 bases, leaving 6 bases between the germline ends. In germline, CDR1 is SGHVS, CDR2 FNYEAQ. CDR3 length: 13 amino acids. The CDR3, as DNA: TGTGCCAGCAGCTTAGCGGGGGGAGATACGCAGTATTTT. Residues: CASSLAGGDTQYF.

This clonotype appeared many times. V is TRBV28 and J is TRBJ1-1; D gene uncertain. Germline V CDR1 and CDR2: MDHEN, SYDVKM. Trimming shortened V by 5 bases and J by 5 bases, and 15 bases separated the two germline ends. This CDR3 comprises 14 residues. The chain's CDR3 is CASSPRGPGTEAFF. CDR3 nucleotides: TGTGCCAGCAGTCCCCGGGGTCCGGGGACTGAAGCTTTCTTT.

This clonotype was observed many times. The chain recombines TRBV6-6 with TRBJ1-2; D not certain. Trimming shortened V by 2 bases and J by 4 bases, and 14 bases separated the two germline ends. CDR3 length equals 15 residues. Per the germline V gene, CDR1 is MNHNY and CDR2 is SVGAGI (reference sequence). The CDR3 protein is CASSYVIRIRYGYTF. The CDR3 DNA follows: TGTGCCAGCAGTTACGTTATCAGAATCCGCTATGGCTACACCTTC.

This clonotype was picked up a small number of times. This chain joins TRBV7-6 and TRBJ2-1; 14 positions agree with TRBD2. CDR1 and CDR2 from the germline V gene are SGHVS and FNYEAQ. This CDR3 is built from 17 residues. V lost 4 bases, J lost 8 bases, and 10 bases stayed unmatched. CDR3 DNA sequence: TGTGCCAGCAGCTCCCGACTAGCGGGAGGGCCTGAGGATGAGCAGTTCTTC. Its translation is CASSSRLAGGPEDEQFF.

This clonotype was counted ten times or more. The chain is built from TRBV7-9 and TRBJ2-3; no reliable D call. The germline V gene has CDR1 SEHNR and CDR2 FQNEAQ (reference sequence). The CDR3 consists of 13 residues. The germline V and J ends were trimmed by 3 bases and 4 bases, with 8 bases remaining between them. CDR3 sequence (DNA): TGTGCCAGCAGCTTGCTACTTTCAGATACGCAGTATTTT. This encodes CASSLLLSDTQYF.

This clonotype has at least ten counts. This rearrangement joins TRBV28 to TRBJ1-5; D is undetermined. Germline CDR1 and CDR2: MDHEN and SYDVKM. The CDR3 has 15 residues. Trimming pared 4 bases from V and 1 base from J, leaving 11 bases between. The CDR3 reads CASSSPELSNQPQHF. The CDR3 nucleotides read TGTGCCAGCAGTTCCCCGGAGTTGAGCAATCAGCCCCAGCATTTT. The complete variable domain, with remaining parts taken from reference TRBV28 and TRBJ1-5, reads DVKVTQSSRYLVKRTGEKVFLECVQDMDHENMFWYRQDPGLGLRLIYFSYDVKMKEKGDIPEGYSVSREKKERFSLILESASTNQTSMYLCASSSPELSNQPQHFGDGTRLSIL.

This clonotype was seen ten or more times. V gene TRBV29-1 combines with J gene TRBJ1-1; D is uncertain. This CDR3 region has 11 residues. V was clipped by 4 bases and J by 4 bases, with 7 bases between them. Germline CDR1 is SQVTM and CDR2 is ANQGSEA. The DNA of the CDR3 is TGCAGCGTTGTAGTCACCACTGAAGCTTTCTTT. This sequence encodes CSVVVTTEAFF. Variable domain in full (rest from reference TRBV29-1 and TRBJ1-1): SAVISQKPSRDICQRGTSLTIQCQVDSQVTMMFWYRQQPGQSLTLIATANQGSEATYESGFVIDKFPISRPNLTFSTLTVSNMSPEDSSIYLCSVVVTTEAFFGQGTRLTVV.